This T cell receptor beta chain was captured in a study of blood T cell repertoires in COVID-19. Overall study: There were acute and convalescent COVID-19 samples, and they came from the United States, Italy and Spain. PBMCs, B-cell-depleted T cells, or T cells were the source of the cDNA or gDNA that made up the material.

The repertoire was sequenced with immunoSEQ multiplex PCR; TCRdb's copy has only in-frame clones and lacks some. The sample has about 150,000 clones; approximately 90% are singletons. This clone was seen once. This clonotype originated in a woman in her sixties or seventies with acute or convalescent COVID-19. Source material: peripheral blood.

For the CDR3, the DNA is TGTGCCAGTAAGGCCCGCGGCGTGGCGAACACCGGGGAGCTGTTTTTT. Amino acid sequence: CASKARGVANTGELFF. V gene TRBV19 combines with J gene TRBJ2-2; D remains unclear. The germline V and J ends were trimmed by 7 bases and 0 bases, with 15 bases remaining between them. The CDR3 sequence is 16 residues long. Germline lookup yields CDR1 LNHDA and CDR2 SQIVND (reference sequence).